This TCR beta chain comes out of a study of blood T cell repertoires in COVID-19. Across the whole study: Researchers got acute and convalescent COVID-19 samples from the United States, Italy and Spain. From T cells, B-cell-depleted T cells, or PBMCs came the material, which was cDNA or gDNA.

Trimming removed 5 bases from V and 2 bases from J, with 9 bases in between. Germline CDR1 reads SGHAT; CDR2 reads FQNNGV. The CDR3 has 13 amino acids. Authors' data handling: Nucleated cell counts were estimated from reference gene primer amplification. Repertoires were generated with immunoSEQ multiplex PCR, while TCRdb's copy carries only in-frame clones and drops some. That table gives V, J and clone size, and the DNA gave D and trimming. The repertoire has almost 95,000 clones, roughly 70% of them found once; the top ten carry about 26%. This chain connects TRBV11-2 to TRBJ1-1; D perhaps matches TRBD1 (5 bases). The receptor was isolated from a woman aged 55 to 70 in a cohort sampled during active or convalescent COVID-19. Specimen: peripheral blood. This CDR3 reads CASSRDRNTEAFF. The CDR3 DNA reads TGTGCCAGCAGCCGTGACAGAAACACTGAAGCTTTCTTT.